This TCR beta chain was observed in a study of cytotoxic CD8 clonotypes in ibrutinib-treated CLL. Across the whole study: Once treatment had gone on for a median of roughly eleven months, range 6 to 36, response samples were drawn. Study findings and constraints: Elevated clonality accompanied ibrutinib response, with a return toward baseline values at progression. Age-matched healthy donor levels were exceeded by baseline clonality, which tracked circulating CD8+ T-cell counts.

In its sample, this clone was seen a few times. Its specificity is unknown. Libraries were prepared by immunoSEQ multiplex PCR; TCRdb keeps only in-frame clonotypes and omits some of them. This table holds around 70,000 clones, around 81% found once. This specimen consisted of PBMCs, obtained at disease progression, from a patient treated with ibrutinib. The clonotype originates from a human donor with chronic lymphocytic leukemia.

Here the CDR3 reads CASSPTAFYGYTF. CDR3 sequence (DNA): TGCGCCAGCAGCCCGACAGCCTTCTATGGCTACACCTTC. The V and J genes are TRBV4-1 and TRBJ1-2, with D possibly TRBD1 on 5 matching bases. The CDR3 loop spans 13 amino acids. V was shortened by 4 bases and J by 4 bases, with 10 bases between the two germline ends. Germline CDR1 is MGHRA and CDR2 is YSYEKL.